Presented here are 31 T cell receptor beta chains from one specimen sequenced in a study of blood T cell repertoires in COVID-19. Method: immunoSEQ multiplex PCR; TCRdb's copy keeps in-frame clones and lacks some. The table records a few hundred thousand clones, 80% to 90% of them present only once. The sample comprised PBMCs or T cells enriched from blood (not recorded which). Receptors originate from a man aged 18 to 29 who had recovered from COVID-19.

V usage is TRBV29-1 and J usage is TRBJ1-1; D is uncertain. Germline CDR1 reads SQVTM; CDR2 reads ANQGSEA. V lost 6 bases and J lost 5, with 10 bases in between. CDR3 length: 11 residues. The CDR3 DNA is TGCAGCGTCGCAGGCAGGACTGAAGCTTTCTTT. Translation gives CSVAGRTEAFF.

The chain recombines TRBV30 with TRBJ2-7, with D perhaps matching TRBD1 (6 bases). The V end lost 2 bases, the J end lost 2 bases, and 13 bases lay between the germline ends. This CDR3 has 14 amino acids. Germline V gene lookup returns CDR1 GTSNPN and CDR2 SVGIG (reference sequence). In DNA, the CDR3 is TGTGCCTGGAGTTTCGGGACATCAACCTACGAGCAGTACTTC. It codes for CAWSFGTSTYEQYF.

V gene TRBV28 combines with J gene TRBJ1-4; 7 bases match TRBD1. V lost 5 bases and J lost 8; bases outside the gene matches: 8. The length of the CDR3 is 14 residues. Germline CDR1 reads MDHEN; CDR2 reads SYDVKM. The CDR3 DNA sequence: TGTGCCAGCAGTACGACAGGGATGTTCGAAAAACTGTTTTTT. Translating gives CASSTTGMFEKLFF.

This chain joins TRBV7-5 and TRBJ1-5. TRBV7-5 is given as a pseudogene. The CDR3 is 16 residues long. In nucleotides, the CDR3 is TGTGTCAGAAGCCTCGAGAAGAGACGGGTCAATCAGCCCCAGCATTTT. Protein sequence: CVRSLEKRRVNQPQHF.

V gene TRBV5-1 combines with J gene TRBJ2-5; possible D gene TRBD2, 7 bases. Germline values: CDR1 SGHRS, CDR2 YFSETQ. The CDR3 runs 15 residues. V was cut by 0 bases and J by 5 bases, with 14 bases left in between. DNA of the CDR3: TGCGCCAGCAGCTTGGGCGTGGGGGGGCAGGAGACCCAGTACTTC. Translating it yields CASSLGVGGQETQYF. The full variable domain, its missing parts supplied by reference TRBV5-1 and TRBJ2-5, is KAGVTQTPRYLIKTRGQQVTLSCSPISGHRSVSWYQQTPGQGLQFLFEYFSETQRNKGNFPGRFSGRQFSNSRSEMNVSTLELGDSALYLCASSLGVGGQETQYFGPGTRLLVL.

The gene calls are TRBV19 and TRBJ2-1, with TRBD2 matching over 8 bases. The CDR3 spans 15 residues. J lost 1 base, V lost 10 bases, and 9 bases had no gene match. From germline, CDR1 is LNHDA and CDR2 SQIVND (reference sequence). The CDR3 DNA reads as TGTGCCACCGAGGGCGGGGGGAGTTCCTACAATGAGCAGTTCTTC. This gives the protein CATEGGGSSYNEQFF.

The chain combines TRBV6-5 with TRBJ2-7; D call uncertain. CDR1 and CDR2 from the germline V gene are MNHEY and SVGAGI. With 7 bases removed from V and 2 bases from J, the gap between germline ends came to 12 bases. The CDR3 has 13 amino acids. The CDR3 DNA is TGTGCCAGCATTGGCCAGTCACCCTACGAGCAGTACTTC. The encoded protein is CASIGQSPYEQYF.

The V gene is TRBV13, the J gene TRBJ1-5; perhaps TRBD1 as D (6 bases). CDR3 length: 14 amino acids. Germline lookup yields CDR1 PRHDT and CDR2 FYEKMQ (reference sequence). V was clipped by 4 bases and J by 4 bases, with 11 bases between them. CDR3 sequence: CASSSHRENQPQHF. CDR3 sequence (DNA): TGTGCCAGCAGCTCCCACAGGGAAAATCAGCCCCAGCATTTT. The complete variable domain, with remaining parts taken from reference TRBV13 and TRBJ1-5, reads AAGVIQSPRHLIKEKRETATLKCYPIPRHDTVYWYQQGPGQDPQFLISFYEKMQSDKGSIPDRFSAQQFSDYHSELNMSSLELGDSALYFCASSSHRENQPQHFGDGTRLSIL.

The V call is TRBV7-9, the J call TRBJ2-2; D is possibly TRBD1 (5 bases). The CDR3 has 13 amino acids. Germline V gene sequence: CDR1 SEHNR, CDR2 FQNEAQ (reference sequence). The ends were cut back, 5 bases at V and 7 bases at J, with 11 bases in the middle. The CDR3 protein is CASSPQGFGELFF. The CDR3, as DNA: TGTGCCAGCAGCCCGCAGGGATTCGGGGAGCTGTTTTTT.

The chain links TRBV27 to TRBJ2-7, with a weak D call TRBD1 (6 bases). The V and J ends lost 5 bases and 2 bases respectively, with 16 bases between them. CDR3 length equals 15 residues. Germline CDR1 reads MNHEY; CDR2 reads SMNVEV (reference sequence). CDR3 coding DNA: TGTGCCAGCAGTCTTCGTTGGGGACACACCTACGAGCAGTACTTC. It specifies CASSLRWGHTYEQYF.

This clone came up once. The V call is TRBV3-1 (or the pseudogene TRBV3-2), the J call TRBJ2-7, with D possibly TRBD1 on 6 matching bases. The CDR3 sequence is 14 residues long. Germline CDR1 LGHDT, CDR2 YNNKEL (reference sequence). Trimming removed 0 bases at V and 2 bases at J, with 8 bases between. This CDR3 is CASSQDTGTYEQYF. CDR3 sequence (DNA): TGTGCCAGCAGCCAAGATACAGGGACCTACGAGCAGTACTTC.

Comment on this clone: The identical CDR3 is also encoded by other nucleotide sequences in the sample. This sequence joins TRBV5-1 and TRBJ2-7, with 7 bases identical to TRBD1. V lost 0 bases and J lost 4; bases outside the gene matches: 4. Germline assignment: CDR1 SGHRS and CDR2 YFSETQ. This CDR3 contains 14 residues. The CDR3 sequence: CASSLGGTAYEQYF. The CDR3 nucleotides are TGCGCCAGCAGCTTGGGGGGGACAGCTTACGAGCAGTACTTC. Based on the CDR3 plus reference TRBV5-1 and TRBJ2-7, the full variable domain is KAGVTQTPRYLIKTRGQQVTLSCSPISGHRSVSWYQQTPGQGLQFLFEYFSETQRNKGNFPGRFSGRQFSNSRSEMNVSTLELGDSALYLCASSLGGTAYEQYFGPGTRLTVT.

J is TRBJ1-4 and V is TRBV27; D is perhaps TRBD1 (5 bases). This CDR3 spans 13 amino acids. V was cut by 3 bases and J by 8 bases, with 10 bases left in between. Germline loops: CDR1 MNHEY, CDR2 SMNVEV (reference sequence). The CDR3 sequence is CASSFAGQEKLFF. The CDR3 nucleotides read TGTGCCAGCAGTTTTGCGGGGCAGGAAAAACTGTTTTTT.

The J gene is TRBJ1-2, the V gene TRBV9; TRBD1 aligns across 7 bases. Germline trimming cut 4 bases from V and 8 bases from J; bases unmatched to any gene: 8. The CDR3 length is 13 residues. In germline, CDR1 is SGDLS, CDR2 YYNGEE. CDR3 sequence reads: CASSTRQGLGYTF. The CDR3, as DNA: TGTGCCAGCAGCACCCGACAGGGTCTAGGCTACACCTTC.

The table lists this clone with a few counts. The V call is TRBV30, the J call TRBJ1-1, with D possibly matching TRBD1 (5 bases). CDR1 GTSNPN and CDR2 SVGIG come from the germline V gene (reference sequence). Trimming removed 0 bases from V and 3 bases from J, with 11 bases in between. The CDR3 loop spans 14 amino acids. The CDR3 is CAWSVYRLDTEAFF. The CDR3 nucleotides read TGTGCCTGGAGTGTATACAGGTTGGACACTGAAGCTTTCTTT. The full variable domain, its missing parts supplied by reference TRBV30 and TRBJ1-1, is SQTIHQWPATLVQPVGSPLSLECTVEGTSNPNLYWYRQAAGRGLQLLFYSVGIGQISSEVPQNLSASRPQDRQFILSSKKLLLSDSGFYLCAWSVYRLDTEAFFGQGTRLTVV.

This sequence joins TRBV6-5 and TRBJ1-1; TRBD1 aligns across 7 bases. Per germline, CDR1 MNHEY and CDR2 SVGAGI. The CDR3 runs to 14 residues. Trimming took 10 bases from V and 3 from J; bases not matched to a gene: 11. The CDR3 DNA reads as TGTGCCACCCGAGAAGGGGGCGCGGACACTGAAGCTTTCTTT. Amino acid sequence: CATREGGADTEAFF.

This rearrangement joins TRBV19 to TRBJ2-7; 11 bases are a match to TRBD1. The CDR3 is 14 amino acids. Trimming at V came to 6 bases and at J to 0 bases, leaving 1 base not matched to a gene. Per the germline V gene, CDR1 is LNHDA and CDR2 is SQIVND (reference sequence). The CDR3 loop reads CASRGQGVSYEQYF. CDR3 sequence (DNA): TGTGCCAGTAGGGGACAGGGGGTCTCCTACGAGCAGTACTTC. The variable domain in full, completed from reference TRBV19 and TRBJ2-7, reads DGGITQSPKYLFRKEGQNVTLSCEQNLNHDAMYWYRQDPGQGLRLIYYSQIVNDFQKGDIAEGYSVSREKKESFPLTVTSAQKNPTAFYLCASRGQGVSYEQYFGPGTRLTVT.

The V gene is TRBV9, the J gene TRBJ2-7, with D possibly TRBD2 on 5 matching bases. Germline CDR1 SGDLS, CDR2 YYNGEE. Trimming stripped 3 bases from V and 6 bases from J, with 19 bases between. The CDR3 extends over 15 amino acids. The CDR3 region has the DNA TGTGCCAGCAGCGCCGTAGCGACTCTGGGCAGCGAGCAGTACTTC. This sequence encodes CASSAVATLGSEQYF.

CDR3 loop: CASSSGLASDTQYF. The DNA of the CDR3 is TGTGCCAGCAGCTCGGGACTAGCGTCAGATACGCAGTATTTT. V and J are TRBV11-3 and TRBJ2-3, with TRBD2 identical over 10 bases. From germline, CDR1 is SGHNT and CDR2 YENEEA. The CDR3 loop spans 14 amino acids. With 4 bases clipped from V and 4 bases from J, the junction kept 2 bases outside the gene matches.

This chain joins TRBV7-2 and TRBJ2-7; TRBD1 agrees at 7 bases. CDR1 SGHTA and CDR2 FQGNSA come from the germline V gene. The CDR3 runs 14 residues. J was trimmed by 6 bases and V by 4 bases; bases with no gene match: 9. CDR3 sequence: CASSSQPGGTEQYF. The CDR3 nucleotides are TGTGCCAGCAGCTCGCAGCCAGGGGGTACCGAGCAGTACTTC.

The genes are TRBV24-1 and TRBJ2-2; D is possibly TRBD1 (6 bases). The germline V and J ends were trimmed by 2 bases and 5 bases, with 8 bases remaining between them. The CDR3 has 14 residues. Germline V gives CDR1 KGHDR, CDR2 SFDVKD. CDR3 coding DNA: TGTGCCACCAGTGATTCAGGGGTGACCGGGGAGCTGTTTTTT. This sequence encodes CATSDSGVTGELFF.

This clone has a single count. Other nucleotide sequences from this sample produce the same CDR3. The J gene is TRBJ2-7, the V gene TRBV10-3, with D possibly TRBD1 on 6 matching bases. Germline CDR1 and CDR2: ENHRY and SYGVKD. V gave up 4 bases and J gave up 4 bases, with 8 bases separating them. The CDR3 runs 12 residues. The CDR3 nucleotides are TGTGCCATCAGTGGTCAGGGGTACGAGCAGTACTTC. Amino acid sequence: CAISGQGYEQYF.

The V gene is TRBV19, the J gene TRBJ1-5, with 9 positions matching TRBD1. V dropped 7 bases and J dropped 4; count of bases not matched to a gene: 14. The germline V gene encodes CDR1 LNHDA and CDR2 SQIVND (reference sequence). This CDR3 has 17 amino acids. DNA for the CDR3: TGTGCCAGTACCCATCGTGGGACAGGGTTAGTTAATCAGCCCCAGCATTTT. This encodes CASTHRGTGLVNQPQHF.

The chain links TRBV29-1 to TRBJ2-2; D may be TRBD1 (6 bases). CDR1 and CDR2 (germline): SQVTM, ANQGSEA. The V end was cut by 6 bases, the J end by 5 bases, with 7 bases between. There are 11 residues in the CDR3. CDR3 amino acids: CSVTGTGELFF. CDR3 sequence (DNA): TGCAGCGTAACAGGGACCGGGGAGCTGTTTTTT.

The chain combines TRBV6-5 with TRBJ1-2; D unresolved. The CDR3 spans 14 residues. Between the trimmed V and J ends, which lost 5 bases and 6 bases, there was a span of 16 bases. Germline V lookup: CDR1 MNHEY, CDR2 SVGAGI. This CDR3 is CASSLLQRFDGYTF. CDR3 bases: TGTGCCAGCAGTCTTTTACAGCGGTTTGATGGCTACACCTTC.

V gene TRBV4-2 combines with J gene TRBJ2-2; D is undetermined. Trimming left V 1 base short and J 6 bases short, with 3 bases between. CDR1 and CDR2 from the germline V gene are LGHNA and YNFKEQ. This CDR3 region has 12 residues. In DNA form, the CDR3 reads TGTGCCAGCAGCCAAGGGCCCGGGGAGCTGTTTTTT. Amino acids: CASSQGPGELFF.

V usage is TRBV18 and J usage is TRBJ2-3, with TRBD2 identical over 11 bases. J was trimmed by 1 base and V by 2 bases; bases with no gene match: 2. This CDR3 is built from 16 residues. Germline V gene lookup returns CDR1 KGHSH and CDR2 LQKENI. CDR3 sequence: CASSPRTSGRTDTQYF. The CDR3 DNA sequence: TGTGCCAGCTCACCAAGGACTAGCGGGCGCACAGATACGCAGTATTTT.

The chain combines TRBV5-1 with TRBJ2-2, with D possibly matching TRBD1 (5 bases). The CDR3 runs 15 residues. The V gene lost 5 bases and the J gene lost 4 bases, with 15 bases spanning the gap. Germline V lookup: CDR1 SGHRS, CDR2 YFSETQ. In DNA form, the CDR3 reads TGCGCCAGCAGAGACCCCCAGGGATTCACCGGGGAGCTGTTTTTT. Its protein product is CASRDPQGFTGELFF.

The chain has TRBV30 and TRBJ1-3; TRBD1 is a possible D gene (6 bases). Looked up from germline, CDR1 is GTSNPN and CDR2 is SVGIG (reference sequence). V was cut by 2 bases and J by 0 bases, with 17 bases left in between. The CDR3 loop spans 17 amino acids. The CDR3 region is CAWSNNLWTDSGNTIYF. In nucleotides, the CDR3 is TGTGCCTGGAGTAATAACTTATGGACAGACTCTGGAAACACCATATATTTT.

The rearrangement uses TRBV15 and TRBJ2-3; no reliable D call. CDR3 length: 16 residues. The germline V gene has CDR1 LNHNV and CDR2 YYDKDF (reference sequence). The V and J ends lost 0 bases and 0 bases respectively, with 10 bases between them. This CDR3 is CATSRDPGTSTDTQYF. CDR3 DNA sequence: TGTGCCACCAGCAGAGATCCGGGTACTAGCACAGATACGCAGTATTTT.

The chain employs TRBV18 and TRBJ2-3, with a weak D call TRBD1 (6 bases). The CDR3 runs 16 residues. The ends were cut back, 6 bases at V and 4 bases at J, with 20 bases in the middle. CDR1 and CDR2 (germline): KGHSH, LQKENI. CDR3: CASSLRERQASDTQYF. CDR3 sequence (DNA): TGTGCCAGCTCCCTTAGGGAACGACAGGCCTCAGATACGCAGTATTTT.